This T cell receptor (beta chain) was retrieved from a study of cytomegalovirus exposure and HLA in healthy donors (dated by TCRdb to the late 2010s). Broadly, across the study: An earlier analysis of several hundred of the donors reported about 300 Gb of sequence data and about 120 million unique TCR beta sequences obtained from approximately 180 million T cells. Approximately 310 gigabases of sequencing data and tens of millions of unique TCR sequences were included in an early release covering 550 to 650 HLA-typed donors. Of the 350 to 450 genotyped donors, approximately 81% were placed in the genetic ancestry cluster associated with self-reported Caucasian donors. The study aimed to test whether cataloging public T cell receptors could reveal signatures of past pathogen exposure. Using immunosequencing, the study profiled T cell repertoires from about 620 subjects and related those repertoires to cytomegalovirus serostatus. A separate validation cohort of approximately 130 different subjects was used in addition to the roughly 640-subject first cohort. High-throughput TCR immunosequencing, statistical association of individual TCRs with disease status, and machine learning were combined to predict cytomegalovirus infection status. A later analysis re-examined previously published TCR beta repertoires from roughly 720 donors and added high-resolution HLA genotyping to investigate patterns of TCR occurrence. The later analysis used no new phenotypic data to find candidate immune exposures, relying instead on TCR beta sequences and their occurrence across donors. An earlier analysis of roughly 600 of the donors used high-throughput TCR beta sequencing to judge whether each TCR beta V gene segment behaved as functional or pseudogenic. Donor age, sex, ethnicity and CMV serostatus were compiled together with the repertoire data. A later genetic analysis used genome-wide SNP genotypes for about 60% of the roughly 700 donors, treating that subset as a discovery cohort. Every discovery cohort repertoire had been produced on one sequencing platform. Both class I and class II loci were covered by HLA typing, at four-digit resolution. Typing coverage differed by locus: A, B, C, DRB1 and DQB1 were typed in about 620-630 donors, DQA1 in roughly 500, DPA1 in around 610, and DPB1 in just under 480. Because of strong linkage in the cohort, roughly five DR-DQ haplotypes were treated as single units for association and clustering. Among 398 genotyped donors of the cohort, an average of about 240,000 unique TCR beta nucleotide sequences were sequenced per donor, around 20% of them non-productive. Overall study outcomes, separate from this receptor: In a later analysis, HLA-associated TCR beta chains were found to be more clonally expanded and to have lower generation probabilities than equally common non-associated chains. HLA typing was unavailable for some donors at each locus, so association tests used only the typed subset. When HLA alleles, especially DR and DQ, strongly co-occurred, TCR associations were difficult to assign to individual alleles. For the cohort, immune exposure information was limited to CMV serostatus. The classifier was reported to diagnose cytomegalovirus status with high specificity and sensitivity in both the original cohort and the validation cohort. Most TCR sequences were seen in very few donors, while some public TCRs were found in many individuals. In a later analysis, the rate of TCR association differed among HLA loci, with DRB1 alleles having the most associated TCRs and HLA-C alleles having the fewest. A later analysis found that most CMV-associated TCR beta chains appeared HLA-restricted, with HLA associations seemingly driven largely by CMV exposure. The presence/absence analyses assumed that sequencing depth was roughly uniform across donors, and that assumption may not be true. Because counts were too low, roughly 18 rarely observed V segments, including chromosome 9 orphons, were left out of the earlier analysis of approximately 580 of the donors. Broadly in line with IMGT annotations, most TCR beta V segments showed up in productive rearrangements about 90% or about 30% of the time in an earlier analysis of roughly 590 of the donors. Correlated functional status among segregating V segments might reflect linkage disequilibrium, but an unknown experimental factor could not be ruled out. A later genetic analysis associated a missense DCLRE1C variant with V-gene and J-gene trimming of TCR beta chains, and an independent cohort replicated the association. Several of the top co-occurrence clusters appeared to be linked to parvovirus B19, influenza, CMV and Epstein-Barr virus, according to a later analysis. The sequencing pipeline was judged likely to have produced a cluster of highly shared sequence variants as a technical artifact. The cohort was sequenced for TCR beta chains only, and without alpha or paired-chain data the features that could be detected were limited. A further reported finding was that TCR beta sequences accurately predicted the HLA-A and HLA-B alleles for most subjects in the first cohort. The study listed over 150 TCR beta chains as associated with cytomegalovirus. In vitro tests confirmed that a few of the cytomegalovirus-associated TCR beta chains recognize cytomegalovirus antigens. The 87-base-pair reads could not distinguish some IMGT-functional V segments, including TRBV6-2 and TRBV6-3, so those segments were excluded. It was suggested by the authors that the approach could potentially be generalized to other disease states and immunological phenotypes. In a later genetic analysis, fewer N-insertions in productive TCRs were reported among donors in an Asian-associated ancestry cluster than the roughly 700-donor mean. At a false discovery rate of 0.05, a later analysis linked under 20,000 TCR beta sequences to specific HLA alleles.

On this clone itself: This receptor's antigen is unknown. At one end the junction does not follow the germline gene, possibly because of a read error.

From the germline V gene, CDR1 is MGHRA and CDR2 is YSYEKL. From cysteine to phenylalanine, the CDR3 is 15 amino acids long. CDR3 DNA is the only sequence kept; it has 45 bases, read in frame from the first base. Receptors were amplified or captured by the immunoSEQ multiplex PCR assay. For the multiplex PCR, a mixture combining 60 forward primers for TCR Vbeta segments and 13 reverse primers for TCR Jbeta segments was used. Amplification of the CDR3 region of rearranged TCR beta genes was performed with a multiplex PCR assay on genomic DNA. Amplified TCR beta libraries were sequenced as 87-base-pair reads on the Illumina HiSeq System. The study's own analysis went as follows. Across the 600 to 700 repertoires, a later analysis counted approximately 75 million unique TCR beta chains, roughly 11 million of which were shared by at least two donors. Raw reads were error-corrected and collapsed into unique sequences with a nearest-neighbor algorithm that merged closely related sequences to remove PCR and sequencing errors. V, D and J gene segments were assigned by aligning CDR3 sequences to IMGT reference sequences. Each retained sequence needed at least a six-nucleotide match to both a V gene segment and a J gene segment. Rearrangements were classified as productive when the CDR3 lacked stop codons and remained in frame with V and J, and all other rearrangements were classified as non-productive. CDR3 was defined according to IMGT convention as the region running from the second conserved V-encoded cysteine to the conserved J-encoded phenylalanine. In an earlier analysis of around 570 of the donors, sequences lacking an unambiguous match to a single V gene segment were excluded. An earlier analysis of 587 of the donors called V segments functional above 56.7% productive rearrangements and segregating when the between-donor standard deviation exceeded 5%. A statistical classification framework was built to diagnose cytomegalovirus status from the catalog of TCR beta chain sequences. In a later analysis, TCR nucleotide sequences were compared against IMGT/GENE-DB human TR gene sequences so that V and J genes could be assigned. In a later analysis, CDR3 sequences and most-parsimonious VDJ recombination scenarios were assigned using the TCRdist pipeline. A later analysis defined each TCR beta chain by its CDR3 amino acid sequence plus V-gene family, and excluded reads lacking a unique V-gene family. In a later analysis, 500 to 700 highly shared, low-generation-probability nucleotide sequences were removed to address suspected cross-contamination and a sequencing artifact. A later analysis calculated a clonal expansion index for each public chain from normalized within-repertoire ranks of inferred template counts. In a later analysis, generation probabilities were computed with a VDJ recombination model fitted to out-of-frame rearrangements, and the resulting probabilities were checked against IGoR. In a later analysis, TCR-TCR, TCR-HLA and TCR-CMV co-occurrence was scored with hypergeometric tests, and a repertoire-size bias correction was applied to TCR pairs. To estimate false discovery rates, a later analysis permuted the HLA or CMV assignments 20 times. A later analysis grouped co-occurring TCRs with DBSCAN, adding TCRdist sequence similarity when clustering within HLA-allele-positive subsets. For co-occurrence clustering, repertoires with fewer than 30,000 or more than 120,000 public chains were excluded, along with 4 to 6 repertoires with anomalous nucleotide sharing. In TCRdb, the immuneACCESS table is reduced to in-frame sequences with V and J assigned. These tables do not hold every clone; where another copy was compared, an unresolved V gene accounts for under half, and the others remain unexplained. V and J calls and clone size come straight from that table; D and trimming were deduced from the DNA. Recorded for this sample are 120,000 or so clones; around 84% of them occurred a single time. The ten largest clones add up to roughly 6.3% of the sample.

In total, just over 650 healthy bone marrow donors made up the cohort. At the time of sampling, all cohort members were nominally healthy, though unrecorded immune exposures were likely present. The donor tested CMV seronegative and was one of the 352 seronegative cohort members. A peripheral blood sample was provided by each donor, and peripheral blood mononuclear cells were used for TCR beta sequencing. The Qiagen DNeasy Blood Extraction Kit was used to extract genomic DNA from the blood cell samples. This sequence was found in a woman between 40 and 50 years old in good health and CMV-seronegative. The rearrangement joined TRBV4-1 to TRBJ2-4, with TRBD2 as a weak D call on 6 bases. The sequenced sample consisted of PBMCs. The CDR3 amino acid sequence is: CASSQDPLANNSQYF. In nucleotides, the sequence is TGCGCCAGCAGCCAAGATCCCCTAGCGAATAACAGTCAGTACTTC.